This entry lists 32 T cell receptor beta chains sequenced from one sample in a study of T cells in Graves' hyperthyroidism and ophthalmopathy. The TCR beta CDR3 regions underwent amplification using RNA transcripts as the source. In the first-round RT-PCR of the TCR CDR3, the HTBI primer set was used. TCRdb redid the calling of the multiplex PCR reads with MiXCR, one entry per CDR3 protein. Among hundreds of thousands of distinct CDR3 sequences listed, approximately 14% were seen once. Material: blood. The receptor source for this set is a woman under 30 with Graves' hyperthyroidism.

This clonotype was found many times. The chain uses TRBV20-1 and TRBJ1-6, with TRBD1 as a possible D gene (6 bases). Trimming stripped 3 bases from V and 14 bases from J, with 11 bases between. CDR3 length: 11 amino acids. In germline, CDR1 is DFQATT, CDR2 SNEGSKA (reference sequence). CDR3 region: CSASGGAALHF. The CDR3 DNA reads as TGCAGTGCTAGTGGGGGGGCAGCCCTCCACTTT.

This rearrangement joins TRBV12-3 or TRBV12-4 to TRBJ1-2; possible D gene TRBD1, 5 bases. The V end was cut by 0 bases, the J end by 4 bases, with 18 bases between. This CDR3 is built from 17 residues. The CDR3 protein is CASSLALNGGEAYGYTF. Written as DNA, the CDR3 is TGTGCCAGCAGTTTAGCGTTAAACGGAGGGGAGGCCTATGGCTACACCTTC.

This clonotype was recorded at least ten times. J is TRBJ2-3 and V is TRBV2; 8 bases are a match to TRBD2. The CDR3 contains 15 residues. V lost 5 bases and J lost 3; bases outside the gene matches: 7. Looked up from germline, CDR1 is SNHLY and CDR2 is FYNNEI. The CDR3 DNA reads as TGTGCCAGCAGTCTCCGGGGGGGCAGGACAGATACGCAGTATTTT. This codes for CASSLRGGRTDTQYF.

This clonotype was detected ten times or more. This chain uses TRBV28 with TRBJ1-2; no clear D. Per the germline V gene, CDR1 is MDHEN and CDR2 is SYDVKM. CDR3 size: 11 residues. Trimming stripped 4 bases from V and 8 bases from J, with 8 bases between. CDR3 sequence reads: CASSSGPGYTF. The CDR3 coding sequence is TGTGCCAGCAGTTCCGGGCCCGGCTACACCTTC.

V is TRBV6-4 and J is TRBJ1-2; possible D gene TRBD1, 5 bases. Trimming pared 5 bases from V and 8 bases from J, leaving 18 bases between. The germline V gene has CDR1 MRHNA and CDR2 SNTAGT. CDR3 length: 14 residues. In nucleotides, the CDR3 is TGTGCCAGCAGTCCTTTGGGGGGGGGGAGCGGCTACACCTTC. Protein product: CASSPLGGGSGYTF.

In this sample, this clonotype turned up many times. This chain joins TRBV7-8 and TRBJ2-5; 10 bases are shared with TRBD1. V lost 3 bases and J lost 0; bases outside the gene matches: 4. The CDR3 extends over 16 amino acids. CDR1 and CDR2 (germline): SGHVS, FQNEAQ. CDR3 nucleotide sequence: TGTGCCAGCAGCTTTCAGGGACAGGGGAACCAAGAGACCCAGTACTTC. This gives the protein CASSFQGQGNQETQYF.

This clonotype was seen many times. J is TRBJ2-7 and V is TRBV11-3, with 10 bases identical to TRBD1. The CDR3 consists of 15 residues. Germline CDR1 reads SGHNT; CDR2 reads YENEEA. With V trimmed by 2 bases and J by 5 bases, 6 bases remained unmatched. Here the CDR3 reads CASSLSADRGNEQYF. The CDR3 DNA reads as TGTGCCAGCAGCTTAAGTGCGGACAGGGGGAACGAGCAGTACTTC.

This clonotype was detected many times. The CDR3 coding sequence is TGTGCCAGCAGCCAAGCTGCAGGGGGGGAGCTGTTTTTT. Its protein is CASSQAAGGELFF. The genes are TRBV3-1 and TRBJ2-2; D may be TRBD1 (5 bases). This CDR3 region has 13 residues. Germline CDR1 LGHDT, CDR2 YNNKEL (reference sequence). Between the trimmed V and J ends, which lost 1 base and 8 bases, there was a span of 8 bases.

This clonotype was seen repeatedly, ten times or more. The chain has TRBV2 and TRBJ2-1, with 8 bases lining up with TRBD1. After removal of 6 bases from V and 0 bases from J, the junction contained 4 bases not matched to a gene. The CDR3 spans 15 residues. Germline loops: CDR1 SNHLY, CDR2 FYNNEI. The CDR3 is CASSRTGSSYNEQFF. Written as DNA, the CDR3 is TGTGCCAGCAGCAGGACAGGGAGCTCCTACAATGAGCAGTTCTTC.

This clonotype was observed at least ten times. The chain combines TRBV12-3 or TRBV12-4 with TRBJ2-1, with D perhaps TRBD2 (6 bases). V lost 6 bases and J lost 8, with 29 bases in between. The CDR3 runs to 18 residues. The CDR3 region is CASRHQGSGLRGPHEQFF. In nucleotides, the CDR3 is TGTGCCAGCAGGCACCAAGGTAGCGGCCTGCGGGGTCCGCATGAGCAGTTCTTC.

This clonotype was picked up a small number of times. The V gene is TRBV7-6, the J gene TRBJ2-3; 13 positions agree with TRBD2. With V trimmed by 3 bases and J by 4 bases, 1 base remained unmatched. Per the germline V gene, CDR1 is SGHVS and CDR2 is FNYEAQ. The CDR3 spans 15 residues. The CDR3 reads CASSFTSGRADTQYF. Written as DNA, the CDR3 is TGTGCCAGCAGCTTTACTAGCGGGAGGGCAGATACGCAGTATTTT.

This clonotype has more than one count but fewer than ten. The V and J genes are TRBV7-9 and TRBJ1-3; 9 bases align to TRBD1. The V and J ends lost 5 bases and 7 bases, in that order; junction bases with no gene match: 9. The CDR3 loop spans 15 amino acids. Germline CDR1 SEHNR, CDR2 FQNEAQ (reference sequence). CDR3 region: CASSKIIGQGNTIYF. The DNA for the CDR3 is TGTGCCAGCAGCAAAATAATAGGACAGGGGAACACCATATATTTT.

There are many counts of this clonotype. The chain joins TRBV7-9 to TRBJ2-1, with 7 bases that match TRBD2. Germline CDR1 is SEHNR and CDR2 is FQNEAQ (reference sequence). There are 15 residues in the CDR3. V was pared by 3 bases and J by 5 bases, with 7 bases of the junction left unmatched. The CDR3 coding sequence is TGTGCCAGCAGCTTGAGGAGCGGGGTCGACAATGAGCAGTTCTTC. Translating it yields CASSLRSGVDNEQFF.

This clonotype was counted at least ten times. This chain links TRBV12-3 or TRBV12-4 with TRBJ2-1; TRBD1 aligns across 9 bases. J gave up 5 bases and V 10 bases, and 12 bases lay outside the gene matches. There are 15 residues in the CDR3. Here the CDR3 DNA reads TGTGCCAACTCCATGGGACAGGGTGGCGACAATGAGCAGTTCTTC. Encoded protein: CANSMGQGGDNEQFF.

This clonotype has a handful of counts. J is TRBJ1-6 and V is TRBV11-3, with a weak D call TRBD1 (5 bases). Germline CDR1 and CDR2: SGHNT and YENEEA. This CDR3 region has 14 residues. The V end was cut by 5 bases, the J end by 14 bases, with 19 bases between. The CDR3 coding sequence is TGTGCCAGCAGCCCCCCGGGGCCCCTTCGGGCCCTCCACTTT. This gives the protein CASSPPGPLRALHF.

There are a few counts of this clonotype. This may arise from a read error, as a much more abundant clone is one base away. The chain combines TRBV5-8 with TRBJ2-7; D tentatively reads TRBD1 or TRBD2 (6 bases each). This CDR3 comprises 14 residues. In germline, CDR1 is SGHTS, CDR2 YDEGEE. V was shortened by 4 bases and J by 0 bases, with 11 bases between the two germline ends. The CDR3 nucleotides are TGTGCCAGCAGCCGAGGGGGGAGCTCCTACGAGCAGTACTTC. It encodes CASSRGGSSYEQYF.

The chain uses TRBV19 and TRBJ2-1, with D possibly TRBD2 on 5 matching bases. The CDR3 covers 15 residues. Trimming removed 0 bases from V and 10 bases from J, with 16 bases in between. In germline, CDR1 is LNHDA, CDR2 SQIVND (reference sequence). Written as DNA, the CDR3 is TGTGCCAGTAGTATAGAAGGTCAGCTCCCGGGGGAGCAGTTCTTC. It yields the protein CASSIEGQLPGEQFF. Using reference TRBV19 and TRBJ2-1 for the parts outside the CDR3, the full variable domain is DGGITQSPKYLFRKEGQNVTLSCEQNLNHDAMYWYRQDPGQGLRLIYYSQIVNDFQKGDIAEGYSVSREKKESFPLTVTSAQKNPTAFYLCASSIEGQLPGEQFFGPGTRLTVL.

This clonotype has just a few counts. The V gene is TRBV4-1, the J gene TRBJ1-6; maybe TRBD1 (6 bases). CDR3 length: 16 residues. The germline V gene encodes CDR1 MGHRA and CDR2 YSYEKL. V was trimmed by 0 bases and J by 9 bases, leaving 15 bases between them. The CDR3 DNA reads TGCGCCAGCAGCCAAGAGGTCGGGGGGCTCGGTTCACCCCTCCACTTT. Translation gives CASSQEVGGLGSPLHF.

This clonotype was recorded a few times. A single base separates this from a much larger clone, so it may be a read error. The chain links TRBV29-1 to TRBJ2-1; weak D call: TRBD2 (6 bases). The germline gives CDR1 SQVTM, CDR2 ANQGSEA. The CDR3 runs 15 residues. The CDR3 region has the DNA TGCAGCGTGAAGTCGGGTGGAGGGCCCTACAATGAGCGGTTCTTC. Amino acids: CSVKSGGGPYNERFF.

This clonotype has at least ten counts. V gene TRBV6-1 combines with J gene TRBJ2-2; no clear D. CDR3 length: 14 amino acids. Per germline, CDR1 MNHNS and CDR2 SASEGT. Trimming removed 4 bases from V and 4 bases from J, with 10 bases in between. The CDR3 nucleotides are TGTGCCAGCAGTGGTGTAGAGGTCACCGGGGAGCTGTTTTTT. It specifies CASSGVEVTGELFF.

The sample holds many counts of this clonotype. The rearrangement links TRBV5-1 to TRBJ2-3; D is unresolved. The germline CDR1 and CDR2 sequences are SGHRS and YFSETQ. Trimming took 0 bases from V and 4 from J, leaving 12 bases between them. The CDR3 is 15 residues long. The CDR3 coding sequence is TGCGCCAGCAGCTTGGCTTTGGGCTATCCAGATACGCAGTATTTT. Its translation: CASSLALGYPDTQYF.

V gene TRBV9 combines with J gene TRBJ2-3, with a possible D match to TRBD1 (5 bases). V was cut by 10 bases and J by 2 bases, with 11 bases left in between. The CDR3 loop spans 12 amino acids. The germline gives CDR1 SGDLS, CDR2 YYNGEE. CDR3 residues: CADSGFTDTQYF. The CDR3 coding sequence is TGTGCCGACAGTGGGTTCACAGATACGCAGTATTTT. The entire variable domain, with the rest obtained from reference TRBV9 and TRBJ2-3, is as follows: DSGVTQTPKHLITATGQRVTLRCSPRSGDLSVYWYQQSLDQGLQFLIQYYNGEERAKGNILERFSAQQFPDLHSELNLSSLELGDSALYFCADSGFTDTQYFGPGTRLTVL.

Here the CDR3 reads CASSQGGTEKLFF. DNA of the CDR3: TGTGCCAGCAGCCAAGGAGGTACTGAAAAACTGTTTTTT. The V and J genes are TRBV14 and TRBJ1-4, with unresolved D. The germline V gene encodes CDR1 SGHDN and CDR2 FVKESK. Deletions cut 1 base from V and 7 bases from J, with 7 bases between. The CDR3 sequence is 13 residues long.

CDR3 DNA sequence: TGCGCCAGCAGCTTGGCGCCAGCGGGAGTAGCGTATGAGCAGTTCTTC. As protein: CASSLAPAGVAYEQFF. The chain joins TRBV5-1 to TRBJ2-1; 8 nucleotides agree with TRBD2. Trimming at V came to 0 bases and at J to 8 bases, leaving 10 bases not matched to a gene. The germline V gene encodes CDR1 SGHRS and CDR2 YFSETQ. This CDR3 is 16 amino acids long.

The CDR3 spells CASSYSKRGNSGNTIYF. CDR3 bases: TGTGCCAGCAGTTACTCGAAACGGGGGAACTCTGGAAACACCATATATTTT. V usage is TRBV6-5 and J usage is TRBJ1-3; maybe TRBD1 (5 bases). Trimming took 0 bases from V and 0 from J, leaving 12 bases between them. The CDR3 length is 17 residues. The V gene's germline CDR1 is MNHEY and CDR2 SVGAGI.

Written as DNA, the CDR3 is TGTGCCAGCAGACTAGCGGGAGGGCCGCATGAGCAGTTCTTC. It yields the protein CASRLAGGPHEQFF. The rearrangement uses TRBV12-3 or TRBV12-4 and TRBJ2-1; 13 nucleotides match TRBD2. J gave up 8 bases and V 6 bases, and 4 bases lay outside the gene matches. The CDR3 covers 14 residues.

The V and J genes are TRBV18 and TRBJ2-7; no reliable D call. The ends were cut back, 4 bases at V and 5 bases at J, with 9 bases in the middle. CDR1 and CDR2 from the germline V gene are KGHSH and LQKENI. This CDR3 has 12 residues. CDR3 bases: TGTGCCAGCTCACGGACGGGTGACGAGCAGTACTTC. Translating gives CASSRTGDEQYF. Looking up the rest from reference TRBV18 and TRBJ2-7 gives the full variable domain: NAGVMQNPRHLVRRRGQEARLRCSPMKGHSHVYWYRQLPEEGLKFMVYLQKENIIDESGMPKERFSAEFPKEGPSILRIQQVVRGDSAAYFCASSRTGDEQYFGPGTRLTVT.

At least ten counts were recorded for this clonotype. The chain uses TRBV6-2 or TRBV6-3 and TRBJ1-2; TRBD1 agrees at 9 bases. J was trimmed by 8 bases and V by 2 bases; bases with no gene match: 3. Germline V gene data show CDR1 as MNHEY and CDR2 as SVGEGT. CDR3 length: 13 residues. The DNA for the CDR3 is TGTGCCAGCAGTTACCGGGACAGGGACGGCTACACCTTC. Protein sequence: CASSYRDRDGYTF.

The chain links TRBV9 to TRBJ2-2, with 12 bases aligning to TRBD2. Losses at the gene ends were 0 bases for V and 4 bases for J; bases not matched to a gene: 1. CDR3 length: 16 residues. Germline CDR1 SGDLS, CDR2 YYNGEE. Here the CDR3 reads CASSVASGGGTGELFF. CDR3 in DNA: TGTGCCAGCAGCGTAGCTAGCGGGGGGGGCACCGGGGAGCTGTTTTTT. The variable domain in full, completed from reference TRBV9 and TRBJ2-2, reads DSGVTQTPKHLITATGQRVTLRCSPRSGDLSVYWYQQSLDQGLQFLIQYYNGEERAKGNILERFSAQQFPDLHSELNLSSLELGDSALYFCASSVASGGGTGELFFGEGSRLTVL.

This clonotype was picked up many times. The chain is built from TRBV6-5 and TRBJ2-7; a weak D match, TRBD1 (6 bases). The CDR3 consists of 12 residues. The V end was cut by 1 base, the J end by 12 bases, with 13 bases between. Germline CDR1 is MNHEY and CDR2 is SVGAGI. The DNA of the CDR3 is TGTGCCAGCAGTTACTGGGGGCTGGAAATGTACTTC. Amino acids: CASSYWGLEMYF.

This clonotype was counted many times. This chain links TRBV2 with TRBJ2-2; no definite D call. The CDR3 length is 15 residues. CDR1 is SNHLY and CDR2 is FYNNEI in the germline V gene. V was shortened by 4 bases and J by 4 bases, with 13 bases between the two germline ends. CDR3 sequence reads: CASSVLVASTGELFF. CDR3 nucleotide sequence: TGTGCCAGCAGTGTTCTGGTGGCAAGCACCGGGGAGCTGTTTTTT.

This clonotype was found a few times. J is TRBJ2-3 and V is TRBV10-3; 8 bases match TRBD1. Germline V gene lookup returns CDR1 ENHRY and CDR2 SYGVKD. The CDR3 covers 12 residues. V was pared by 10 bases and J by 4 bases, with 4 bases of the junction left unmatched. The CDR3 nucleotides read TGTGCCACCCGACAGGGGCCAGATACGCAGTATTTT. It yields the protein CATRQGPDTQYF.